This record concerns one TCR beta chain sequence. The data stem from a study of blood T cell repertoires in COVID-19. V lost 8 bases and J lost 5; bases outside the gene matches: 4. The CDR3 is 13 residues long. Germline loops: CDR1 LNHDA, CDR2 SQIVND (reference sequence). In the authors' methods: Researchers report that nucleated cell counts were estimated from reference gene primer amplification. Clones were sequenced by immunoSEQ multiplex PCR, and TCRdb holds only the in-frame ones, with some missing. For V, J and clone size, that table is used; D and trimming come from the DNA. The profile shows almost 70,000 clones, over 70% of them singletons.

The sequence derives from a man in his 60s with acute or convalescent COVID-19. Sequenced material: peripheral blood. This rearrangement joins TRBV19 to TRBJ1-4, with 8 bases lining up with TRBD1. The CDR3 region is CASQGAPNEKLFF. The CDR3 DNA reads as TGTGCCAGTCAGGGGGCTCCAAATGAAAAACTGTTTTTT. The full variable domain, completed using reference TRBV19 and TRBJ1-4, is DGGITQSPKYLFRKEGQNVTLSCEQNLNHDAMYWYRQDPGQGLRLIYYSQIVNDFQKGDIAEGYSVSREKKESFPLTVTSAQKNPTAFYLCASQGAPNEKLFFGSGTQLSVL.